A selection of T cell receptor beta chains follows, all from one sample in a study of T cell repertoires in cytomegalovirus infection. No cognate antigen is known for these TCRs. TCRdb re-analysed the reads in MiXCR, keeping a single row per CDR3 protein. The data contain fewer than 55,000 distinct CDR3 sequences, less than 20% of them singletons. Source: CD8+ T cells from cultured PBMCs, taken from culture after CMV antigen stimulation. The receptors come from a human donor in good health (CMV status not recorded). Some clones in this sample may be carry-over from other donors' samples. Both conserved end residues are part of each CDR3. The D gene is left open where the match is weak. Size tells how often a clone was seen (once, few, many) or the class of an expanded clone, and some rows leave it out.

clone_size: few; d_call: .; j_call: TRBJ1-1; v_call: TRBV12-3/TRBV12-4; cdr3_nt: TGTGCCAGCACTCGACAGGAGTACCCTGAAGCTTTCTTT; cdr3_aa: CASTRQEYPEAFF
clone_size: .; d_call: TRBD1; j_call: TRBJ1-4; v_call: TRBV15; cdr3_nt: TGTGCCACCAGCAAAGGACAGGGAGGCGAAAAACTGTTTTTT; cdr3_aa: CATSKGQGGEKLFF
clone_size: .; d_call: TRBD2; j_call: TRBJ2-3; v_call: TRBV7-2; cdr3_nt: TGTGCCAGCAGCTCACTAGCGGGGGGATCCTGGGTCCTCACAGATACGCAGTATTTT; cdr3_aa: CASSSLAGGSWVLTDTQYF
clone_size: few; d_call: .; j_call: TRBJ1-2; v_call: TRBV27; cdr3_nt: TGTGCCAGCAGTTTCAGTCCAGGGTCGAACTATGGCTACACCTTC; cdr3_aa: CASSFSPGSNYGYTF
clone_size: .; d_call: TRBD1; j_call: TRBJ1-2; v_call: TRBV12-3/TRBV12-4; cdr3_nt: TGTGCCAGCAGTTTGGGACAGGGGGCTGGGGGCTACACCTTC; cdr3_aa: CASSLGQGAGGYTF
clone_size: few; d_call: .; j_call: TRBJ1-2; v_call: TRBV2; cdr3_nt: TGTGCCAGCAGTGGGCTAGACAGGAAGGGATATGGCTACACCTTC; cdr3_aa: CASSGLDRKGYGYTF
clone_size: few; d_call: .; j_call: TRBJ2-7; v_call: TRBV7-9; cdr3_nt: TGTGCCAGCAGCTTAGCGGTGACCGGAGGTGGAGACGAACAGTACTTC; cdr3_aa: CASSLAVTGGGDEQYF
clone_size: .; d_call: .; j_call: TRBJ2-7; v_call: TRBV12-3/TRBV12-4; cdr3_nt: TGTGCCAGCAGTTTCTCTCCAGGACGAGTGGGACGCGACTACGAGCAGTACTTC; cdr3_aa: CASSFSPGRVGRDYEQYF
clone_size: .; d_call: TRBD1; j_call: TRBJ1-1; v_call: TRBV7-2; cdr3_nt: TGTGCCAGCAGATCCGGGACAGGGAGTTTGGCTTTCTTT; cdr3_aa: CASRSGTGSLAFF
clone_size: .; d_call: TRBD1; j_call: TRBJ2-5; v_call: TRBV7-9; cdr3_nt: TGTGCCAGCAGCTTCACCCAGGGGGAAGAGACCCAGTACTTC; cdr3_aa: CASSFTQGEETQYF
clone_size: .; d_call: TRBD2; j_call: TRBJ2-5; v_call: TRBV9; cdr3_nt: TGTGCCAGCAGCGTAGATGGGACTAGCGGGGGCAAAGAGACCCAGTACTTC; cdr3_aa: CASSVDGTSGGKETQYF
clone_size: .; d_call: .; j_call: TRBJ1-1; v_call: TRBV10-3; cdr3_nt: TGTGCCATCAGTGAATCGGGACCCCTTGGCACTGAAGCTTTCTTT; cdr3_aa: CAISESGPLGTEAFF
clone_size: once; d_call: TRBD1; j_call: TRBJ2-1; v_call: TRBV20-1; cdr3_nt: TGCAGTGCTAGAGTTTGGGGACAGGGGAACTACAATGAGCAGTTCTTC; cdr3_aa: CSARVWGQGNYNEQFF
clone_size: .; d_call: .; j_call: TRBJ1-5; v_call: TRBV7-2; cdr3_nt: TGTGCCAGCAGCTCCGGGATGGGTAGCAATCAGCCCCAGCATTTT; cdr3_aa: CASSSGMGSNQPQHF
clone_size: .; d_call: .; j_call: TRBJ1-5; v_call: TRBV19; cdr3_nt: TGTGCCAGTAGTATCGCCCCATTAGGGACCGACTATAGCAATCAGCCCCAGCATTTT; cdr3_aa: CASSIAPLGTDYSNQPQHF
clone_size: few; d_call: TRBD1; j_call: TRBJ1-3; v_call: TRBV12-3/TRBV12-4; cdr3_nt: TGTGCCAGCAGCCTGGACAGGTCCTACTCTGGAAACACCATATATTTT; cdr3_aa: CASSLDRSYSGNTIYF
clone_size: .; d_call: TRBD2; j_call: TRBJ2-1; v_call: TRBV6-2/TRBV6-3; cdr3_nt: TGTGCCAGCAGTTACTCGACTGGGGGGGATGAGCAGTTCTTC; cdr3_aa: CASSYSTGGDEQFF
clone_size: few; d_call: .; j_call: TRBJ2-7; v_call: TRBV7-8; cdr3_nt: TGTGCCAGCAGCTTAGGTGGGGTCGGCAGCTCCTACGAGCAGTACTTC; cdr3_aa: CASSLGGVGSSYEQYF
clone_size: .; d_call: .; j_call: TRBJ1-1; v_call: TRBV2; cdr3_nt: TGTGCCAGCAGGGCAGGAACTGAAGCTTTCTTT; cdr3_aa: CASRAGTEAFF
clone_size: few; d_call: .; j_call: TRBJ1-6; v_call: TRBV27; cdr3_nt: TGTGCCAGCAGTTTCTACCTGGACCGTAGCTCCTATAATTCACCCCTCCACTTT; cdr3_aa: CASSFYLDRSSYNSPLHF
clone_size: few; d_call: .; j_call: TRBJ2-1; v_call: TRBV24-1; cdr3_nt: TGTGCCACCAGTGACCACCCCTTCAGTGGTACCTACAATGAGCAGTTCTTC; cdr3_aa: CATSDHPFSGTYNEQFF
clone_size: .; d_call: TRBD1; j_call: TRBJ2-1; v_call: TRBV3-1; cdr3_nt: TGTGCCAGCAGCCAATACAGGGGCTCCTACAATGAGCAGTTCTTC; cdr3_aa: CASSQYRGSYNEQFF
clone_size: few; d_call: .; j_call: TRBJ1-1; v_call: TRBV7-2; cdr3_nt: TGTGCCAGCAGCTTACGTTCAGGGGTGAAAACTGAAGCTTTCTTT; cdr3_aa: CASSLRSGVKTEAFF
clone_size: .; d_call: TRBD1; j_call: TRBJ1-1; v_call: TRBV12-3/TRBV12-4; cdr3_nt: TGTGCCAGCAGACAGACAGGGGAAGATACTGAAGCTTTCTTT; cdr3_aa: CASRQTGEDTEAFF
clone_size: few; d_call: TRBD1; j_call: TRBJ1-1; v_call: TRBV6-1; cdr3_nt: TGTGCCAGCAGTTGGACAGGGATGAACACTGAAGCTTTCTTT; cdr3_aa: CASSWTGMNTEAFF
clone_size: few; d_call: .; j_call: TRBJ1-5; v_call: TRBV27; cdr3_nt: TGTGCCAGCAGTTTATTAGGGAGTCAGCCCCAGCATTTT; cdr3_aa: CASSLLGSQPQHF
clone_size: .; d_call: .; j_call: TRBJ1-1; v_call: TRBV6-2/TRBV6-3; cdr3_nt: TGTGCCAGCAGTTACGTCGACGGGAACACTGAAGCTTTCTTT; cdr3_aa: CASSYVDGNTEAFF
clone_size: .; d_call: TRBD1; j_call: TRBJ1-2; v_call: TRBV29-1; cdr3_nt: TGCAGCGTTGAAGCCAGGGGGCCTGGCTACACCTTC; cdr3_aa: CSVEARGPGYTF
clone_size: few; d_call: .; j_call: TRBJ2-2; v_call: TRBV27; cdr3_nt: TGTGCCAGCAGTTTAGTTAGGGGGTCGAACACCGGGGAGCTGTTTTTT; cdr3_aa: CASSLVRGSNTGELFF
clone_size: .; d_call: .; j_call: TRBJ1-1; v_call: TRBV18; cdr3_nt: TGTGCCAGCTCCCCGGGTGGGGGTGGGACTGAAGCTTTCTTT; cdr3_aa: CASSPGGGGTEAFF
clone_size: .; d_call: .; j_call: TRBJ2-5; v_call: TRBV7-9; cdr3_nt: TGTGCCAGCAGCCCAGGGACAAACCAAGAGACCCAGTACTTC; cdr3_aa: CASSPGTNQETQYF
clone_size: few; d_call: .; j_call: TRBJ1-2; v_call: TRBV5-1; cdr3_nt: TGCGCCAGCAGTATACAGCACAACTATGGCTACACCTTC; cdr3_aa: CASSIQHNYGYTF
clone_size: few; d_call: .; j_call: TRBJ1-2; v_call: TRBV19; cdr3_nt: TGTGCCAGTAGACTCCACAGGGAGCTTTTGCATGGCTACACCTTC; cdr3_aa: CASRLHRELLHGYTF
clone_size: few; d_call: TRBD1; j_call: TRBJ1-2; v_call: TRBV4-3; cdr3_nt: TGCGCCAGCAGCCAAGAGGACAGGTACGGCTACACCTTC; cdr3_aa: CASSQEDRYGYTF
clone_size: .; d_call: .; j_call: TRBJ1-1; v_call: TRBV6-2/TRBV6-3; cdr3_nt: TGTGCCAGCAGTTACTCGATCTCGCCGAACACTGAAGCTTTCTTT; cdr3_aa: CASSYSISPNTEAFF
clone_size: .; d_call: TRBD1; j_call: TRBJ2-7; v_call: TRBV7-9; cdr3_nt: TGTGCCAGCAGCTTAGCGAGGGACAGGGGCTACGAGCAGTACTTC; cdr3_aa: CASSLARDRGYEQYF
clone_size: .; d_call: .; j_call: TRBJ2-7; v_call: TRBV7-9; cdr3_nt: TGTGCCAGCAGCCGCGGGACGGCCTACGAGCAGTACTTC; cdr3_aa: CASSRGTAYEQYF
clone_size: few; d_call: .; j_call: TRBJ1-5; v_call: TRBV12-3/TRBV12-4; cdr3_nt: TGTGCCAGCAGTTTACGGGGGCGGAATCAGCCCCAGCATTTT; cdr3_aa: CASSLRGRNQPQHF
clone_size: few; d_call: .; j_call: TRBJ1-2; v_call: TRBV6-1; cdr3_nt: TGTGCCAGCAGTGGCGGAGTGCATGGCTACACCTTC; cdr3_aa: CASSGGVHGYTF
clone_size: few; d_call: .; j_call: TRBJ1-5; v_call: TRBV19; cdr3_nt: TGTGCCAGTATGGACGGAGGGAATCAGCCCCAGCATTTT; cdr3_aa: CASMDGGNQPQHF
clone_size: .; d_call: .; j_call: TRBJ2-1; v_call: TRBV5-4; cdr3_nt: TGTGCCAGCAGCTTGGAGGATAGAAACAATGAGCAGTTCTTC; cdr3_aa: CASSLEDRNNEQFF
clone_size: few; d_call: .; j_call: TRBJ2-1; v_call: TRBV15; cdr3_nt: TGTGCCACCAATGGACTAACCAATGAGCAGTTCTTC; cdr3_aa: CATNGLTNEQFF
clone_size: many; d_call: TRBD2; j_call: TRBJ2-7; v_call: TRBV7-2; cdr3_nt: TGTGCCAGCAGCTTAGCCGGGACTAGCGCCCACCACGAGCAGTACTTC; cdr3_aa: CASSLAGTSAHHEQYF
clone_size: few; d_call: TRBD2; j_call: TRBJ2-2; v_call: TRBV7-9; cdr3_nt: TGTGCCAGCAGGCACCCGAGCGGGGGGGCGAGCACCGGGGAGCTGTTTTTT; cdr3_aa: CASRHPSGGASTGELFF
clone_size: .; d_call: .; j_call: TRBJ1-2; v_call: TRBV12-3/TRBV12-4; cdr3_nt: TGTGCCAGCAGTTCCCGTAAATATGGCTACACCTTC; cdr3_aa: CASSSRKYGYTF